This is a list of T cell receptor beta chains from one sample in a study of shared clonotypes between healthy human individuals. Some clones are missing from TCRdb's copy, which holds only in-frame ones; the method was immunoSEQ multiplex PCR. This sample yields 950,000 to 1,200,000 clones, of which around three quarters are seen a single time; 0.89% belongs to the top ten. The specimen sequenced was memory CD4+ T cells from PBMCs. The origin of the receptors is a young man in good health. Some clones in this sample may be carry-over from other donors' samples. Each CDR3 is given with its conserved first and last residue. Each record gives: D gene, clone size, V gene, J gene, CDR3 DNA, CDR3 protein. D genes are given only for firm matches. Clone size is stated in some rows and not others, as once, few, many or a class when expanded.

d_call: -
clone_size: -
v_call: TRBV7-9
j_call: TRBJ1-4
cdr3_nt: TGTGCCAGCAGCTTAGGCAGGAGTAATGAAAAACTGTTTTTT
cdr3_aa: CASSLGRSNEKLFF

d_call: -
clone_size: -
v_call: TRBV4-2
j_call: TRBJ2-7
cdr3_nt: TGTGCCAGCAGCCAATTTTTAACAGACTCCTACGAGCAGTACTTC
cdr3_aa: CASSQFLTDSYEQYF

d_call: TRBD1
clone_size: -
v_call: TRBV27
j_call: TRBJ1-2
cdr3_nt: TGTGCCAGCAGTTTATCCCAAACAGGGGCCGGCTACACCTTC
cdr3_aa: CASSLSQTGAGYTF

d_call: -
clone_size: -
v_call: TRBV5-1
j_call: TRBJ1-1
cdr3_nt: TGCGCCAGCAGCTTTGATTTGAACACTGAAGCTTTCTTT
cdr3_aa: CASSFDLNTEAFF

d_call: TRBD2
clone_size: -
v_call: TRBV4-2
j_call: TRBJ2-1
cdr3_nt: TGTGCCAGCAGCCAAAGTACTGGCCCGGGGGGAGAGCAGTTCTTC
cdr3_aa: CASSQSTGPGGEQFF

d_call: TRBD2
clone_size: -
v_call: TRBV11-3
j_call: TRBJ2-3
cdr3_nt: TGTGCCAGCAGCTTAGGAGCGGGAAGCGGCGACTCGCTCACAGATACGCAGTATTTT
cdr3_aa: CASSLGAGSGDSLTDTQYF

d_call: -
clone_size: -
v_call: TRBV7-3
j_call: TRBJ2-7
cdr3_nt: TGTGCCAGCAGCCCACCCAATCGTCCGGGCAGCGAGAACGAGCAGTACTTC
cdr3_aa: CASSPPNRPGSENEQYF

d_call: -
clone_size: -
v_call: TRBV7-9
j_call: TRBJ1-2
cdr3_nt: TGTGCCAGCAGCTTGGGACAAAATAACTATGGCTACACCTTC
cdr3_aa: CASSLGQNNYGYTF

d_call: -
clone_size: -
v_call: TRBV14
j_call: TRBJ2-5
cdr3_nt: TGTGCCAGCAGCGGGGGTGGAGTGTCCCAGTACTTC
cdr3_aa: CASSGGGVSQYF

d_call: -
clone_size: -
v_call: TRBV5-1
j_call: TRBJ2-3
cdr3_nt: TGCGCCAGCAGAGTCACAGATACGCAGTATTTT
cdr3_aa: CASRVTDTQYF

d_call: -
clone_size: -
v_call: TRBV6-1
j_call: TRBJ2-2
cdr3_nt: TGTGCCAGCAGTGAAAAGGGCGGGACCGGGGAGCTGTTTTTT
cdr3_aa: CASSEKGGTGELFF

d_call: -
clone_size: -
v_call: TRBV30
j_call: TRBJ1-4
cdr3_nt: TGTGCCTGGAGTGACGTACCCGGGCTGGTGATGGGTGAAAAACTGTTTTTT
cdr3_aa: CAWSDVPGLVMGEKLFF

d_call: -
clone_size: -
v_call: TRBV6-6
j_call: TRBJ2-7
cdr3_nt: TGTGCCAGCAGTTACCCGGGACTTTCCTACGAGCAGTACTTC
cdr3_aa: CASSYPGLSYEQYF

d_call: -
clone_size: -
v_call: TRBV6-1
j_call: TRBJ2-7
cdr3_nt: TGTGCCAGCAGTGAAGCGGGGCCCGAGCAGTACTTC
cdr3_aa: CASSEAGPEQYF

d_call: -
clone_size: -
v_call: TRBV28
j_call: TRBJ2-3
cdr3_nt: TGTGCCAGCAGTCTGGGCACAGATACGCAGTATTTT
cdr3_aa: CASSLGTDTQYF

d_call: -
clone_size: -
v_call: TRBV29-1
j_call: TRBJ2-3
cdr3_nt: TGCAGCGAAAAAGGGCCGACTAGCACAGATACGCAGTATTTT
cdr3_aa: CSEKGPTSTDTQYF

d_call: TRBD1
clone_size: -
v_call: TRBV18
j_call: TRBJ2-5
cdr3_nt: TGTGCCAGCTCACCACTTCGACAGGGGAGGGAGACCCAGTACTTC
cdr3_aa: CASSPLRQGRETQYF

d_call: -
clone_size: -
v_call: TRBV2
j_call: TRBJ2-7
cdr3_nt: TGTGCCAGCAGTGTGGCCTACTCCTACGAGCAGTACTTC
cdr3_aa: CASSVAYSYEQYF

d_call: TRBD2
clone_size: once
v_call: TRBV11-2
j_call: TRBJ2-5
cdr3_nt: TGTGCCAGCAGCTTATTATCCGGTGCGGGAGGGCCTCGTGAGACCCAGTACTTC
cdr3_aa: CASSLLSGAGGPRETQYF

d_call: -
clone_size: -
v_call: TRBV6-1
j_call: TRBJ1-3
cdr3_nt: TGTGCCAGCACCTTCTACAGGAGATCTGGAAACACCATATATTTT
cdr3_aa: CASTFYRRSGNTIYF

d_call: TRBD1
clone_size: -
v_call: TRBV6-5
j_call: TRBJ1-2
cdr3_nt: TGTGCCAGCAGTTTACAGGGGCACTATGGCTACACCTTC
cdr3_aa: CASSLQGHYGYTF

d_call: -
clone_size: many
v_call: TRBV28
j_call: TRBJ2-5
cdr3_nt: TGTGCCAGCAGTTTAAGGGAGACCCAGTACTTC
cdr3_aa: CASSLRETQYF

d_call: -
clone_size: -
v_call: TRBV4-2
j_call: TRBJ1-2
cdr3_nt: TGTGCCAGCAGCCAAGACAGGGAAGTTACACGGGGCTACACCTTC
cdr3_aa: CASSQDREVTRGYTF

d_call: -
clone_size: many
v_call: TRBV5-1
j_call: TRBJ1-4
cdr3_nt: TGCGCCAGCAGCTCACAGGGTCGGGATGAAAAACTGTTTTTT
cdr3_aa: CASSSQGRDEKLFF

d_call: -
clone_size: -
v_call: TRBV7-9
j_call: TRBJ1-2
cdr3_nt: TGTGCCAGCAGTCCACCCCCCGGGACGGGCATCTATGGCTACACCTTC
cdr3_aa: CASSPPPGTGIYGYTF

d_call: -
clone_size: -
v_call: TRBV28
j_call: TRBJ2-7
cdr3_nt: TGTGCCAGCAGTTCCGAAAACAGCTACGAGCAGTACTTC
cdr3_aa: CASSSENSYEQYF